This note documents a single T cell receptor beta chain sequence. Its antigen is unknown. Base qualities are not recorded, but no much larger clone differs from it by a single base. Other DNA variants within this sample encode the same CDR3. Donors were healthy HIV-negative adults with no recently reported acute infections or vaccinations. All donors were Caucasian adults living in Nashville, Tennessee, USA. Magnetic negative selection was used to enrich CD4+ T cells, after which naive cells were positively selected on CD45RA and the negative fraction became the memory subset. Blood was obtained by leukapheresis, after which PBMCs were separated by Ficoll-Histopaque density gradient centrifugation and cryopreserved in liquid nitrogen vapor phase. Analytical flow cytometry was used to check the purity and quantity of every magnetically sorted T cell population. Genomic DNA was isolated from each sorted fraction and quantified by UV absorbance on a Nanodrop 2000c.

The source of the sample is a study of shared clonotypes between healthy human individuals (dated by TCRdb to the early 2020s). Regarding the study in general: A couple of women and a few men aged 18 to 49 years were included in the cohort. For each donor, CD4 naive and CD4 memory were each run on three plates, CD8 naive on two plates, and CD8 memory on one plate. To estimate repertoire size and how much clonotype sharing occurs between individuals, the study deeply sequenced the blood TCR repertoires of roughly 5 healthy adults. Libraries were prepared and TCR repertoires were sequenced by different laboratories using diverse techniques, in order to increase sequencing depth and limit assay-specific biases. Each donor's leukapheresis produced roughly between roughly 0.85 and 10 billion PBMCs. The paper's findings and limits, for the study overall: Pairwise subsampling led to the expectation that sequencing depth would affect the degree of clonotype sharing among donors. The genetic and exposure-history diversity represented was limited by the small number of donors. Only blood was sampled, and tissue TCR repertoires likely differ from those in blood. Incomplete sequencing was indicated by rarefaction of sorted-subset datasets, despite the large sequencing depth. Compared with non-shared clonotypes, clonotypes shared by all four sorted-subset donors had higher generation probabilities. Larger estimated clonotype richness was generally found for naive subsets than for memory subsets. Sharing across several donors was observed for approximately 5% of naive CD4, 3.5% of naive CD8, around 2.5% of memory CD4, and 0.4% of memory CD8 clonotypes.

Using the deep immunoSEQ assay, TCR CDR3 regions were amplified from genomic DNA by multiplex PCR. Extracted genomic DNA from each cell subset was spread evenly across all wells of several immunoSEQ 96-well plates, with each plate serving as a replicate. For sorted subsets, each replicate PCR was loaded with 200 ng genomic DNA, equivalent to 25,000 to 35,000 T cell genomes. Purified libraries were quantified with a Qubit 3.0 fluorometer, sized on a Bioanalyzer 2100, and re-quantified with the KAPA Library Quantification kit. Every immunoSEQ 96-well plate was sequenced on a separate single-read 150-cycle Illumina NextSeq 550 flow cell. The study's processing was this. The immunoSEQ output contained only junctional sequences without quality scores, so filtering could not match that applied to full-length reads. To assign V/J genes and CDR3, sequences were annotated against IMGT germline references using PyIR, a Python wrapper for IgBLAST v1.9. Any read was removed if the V/J assignment was weak (E-value above 1e-6), the CDR3 was missing, or the read contained stop codons, out-of-frame junctions, or ambiguous translated residues. V3J clonotypes were defined as sequences sharing the same inferred V gene, J gene, and CDR3 amino acid sequence. Percentage overlap between repertoires was computed as shared unique clonotypes divided by the size of the smaller repertoire. RTK rarefaction, the Chao1 estimator, and Recon v2.1 estimates of unobserved clonotypes were used to assess repertoire richness. Generation probabilities were computed with OLGA for all TCRbeta clonotypes obtained by the gDNA method from four donors. TCRdb limited this immuneACCESS table to in-frame rearrangements with V and J called. A share of clones is missing; checked studies link under half to unresolved V genes, and the rest is unexplained. That table gives V, J and clone size, and the DNA gave D and trimming. This sample lists roughly 2.2 million clones; more than 80% were detected once. The ten largest clones capture roughly 0.36% of the sample.

The CDR3 measures 14 amino acids from cysteine to phenylalanine. Solely the CDR3 DNA is kept, with 42 bases framed from the first base. CDR1 is given as SNHLY and CDR2 as FYNNEI, both from the germline V gene. The V end gives up 5 bases and the J end 2 bases, leaving 2 bases in the junction not matched to a gene. The sequenced sample consisted of naive CD4+ T cells from PBMCs. Read against the paper, the sample's cell subset or site label means: CD45RA+ positively selected. This receptor was taken from a man younger than 35 in good health. Some clones in this sample may be carry-over from other donors' samples. The chain is encoded by TRBV2 joined to TRBJ1-2; TRBD1 lines up with 10 middle nucleotides. The DNA sequence is TGTGCCAGCAGTCCGGGACAGGGGAACTATGGCTACACCTTC. It translates as CASSPGQGNYGYTF.